Presented here are 8 T cell receptor beta chains from one specimen sequenced in a study of T-cell reconstitution after alpha-beta-depleted transplantation in children. TCRbeta library preparation incorporated unique molecular identifiers. In TCRdb, the PCR reads were re-called with MiXCR into one record per CDR3 protein. The sample includes a few hundred thousand distinct CDR3 sequences, 20% seen only once; the top ten take approximately 3.8%. Here the sequenced sample was PBMCs from the stem cell graft donor, taken from the stem cell graft. These receptors came from a human donor who donated a stem cell graft to a child with acute myeloid leukemia.

Only a few counts were recorded for this clonotype. V and J are TRBV27 and TRBJ2-7, with 9 bases identical to TRBD1. V lost 5 bases, J lost 6 bases, and 5 bases stayed unmatched. This CDR3 region has 13 residues. In germline, CDR1 is MNHEY, CDR2 SMNVEV (reference sequence). CDR3 coding DNA: TGTGCCAGCAGTGGCCGGACAGGGGCCGAGCAGTACTTC. Translating gives CASSGRTGAEQYF.

The chain employs TRBV10-3 and TRBJ2-7, with 9 nucleotides matching TRBD1. Germline CDR1 ENHRY, CDR2 SYGVKD. J gave up 5 bases and V 6 bases, and 8 bases lay outside the gene matches. There are 14 residues in the CDR3. The CDR3 DNA reads as TGTGCCATCAGATCCGGGACAGGGTTAAACGAGCAGTACTTC. It translates to CAIRSGTGLNEQYF.

The chain employs TRBV25-1 and TRBJ2-2, with no clear D. The CDR3 contains 10 residues. The V end was cut by 9 bases, the J end by 8 bases, with 7 bases between. The germline CDR1 and CDR2 sequences are MGHDK and SYGVNS. The CDR3: CASWDGELFF. CDR3 nucleotides: TGTGCCAGTTGGGATGGGGAGCTGTTTTTT.

This clonotype appeared many times. The chain recombines TRBV4-2 with TRBJ2-4; no reliable D call. Germline V gives CDR1 LGHNA, CDR2 YNFKEQ. The CDR3 extends over 11 amino acids. Trimming left V 3 bases short and J 7 bases short, with 4 bases between. CDR3 sequence (DNA): TGTGCCAGCAGCCAGACGAACATTCAGTACTTC. Translated, it gives CASSQTNIQYF.

The chain employs TRBV5-1 and TRBJ1-6; perhaps TRBD1 as D (6 bases). CDR3 size: 15 residues. Trimming removed 5 bases from V and 7 bases from J, with 16 bases in between. CDR1 is SGHRS, CDR2 YFSETQ, per germline. The CDR3 sequence: CASRASGALNSPLHF. Here the CDR3 DNA reads TGCGCCAGCAGGGCGTCAGGGGCTCTGAATTCACCCCTCCACTTT.

The rearrangement links TRBV25-1 to TRBJ2-1; tentatively, D is TRBD1 (6 bases). The germline V and J ends were trimmed by 0 bases and 8 bases, with 14 bases remaining between them. This CDR3 has 15 residues. CDR1 and CDR2 from the germline V gene are MGHDK and SYGVNS. CDR3 nucleotide sequence: TGTGCCAGCAGTGAATATCGGGGCAGGGGCCATGAGCAGTTCTTC. It translates to CASSEYRGRGHEQFF.

This chain connects TRBV4-1 to TRBJ2-7, with D unresolved. Trimming cost V 1 base and J 1 base, with 11 bases left between them. Germline V gives CDR1 MGHRA, CDR2 YSYEKL. The CDR3 is made up of 15 amino acids. The CDR3: CASSQVNAQSYEQYF. DNA of the CDR3: TGCGCCAGCAGCCAAGTTAACGCACAGTCCTACGAGCAGTACTTC.

This clonotype was found a few times. This rearrangement joins TRBV27 to TRBJ2-7; 11 nucleotides match TRBD2. CDR1 is MNHEY and CDR2 is SMNVEV in the germline V gene (reference sequence). CDR3 length: 16 amino acids. The trim removed 4 bases at V and 2 bases at J, leaving 7 bases unmatched. CDR3 in amino acids: CASSSDSGRVTYEQYF. CDR3 DNA sequence: TGTGCCAGCAGTTCCGATAGCGGGAGGGTAACCTACGAGCAGTACTTC.